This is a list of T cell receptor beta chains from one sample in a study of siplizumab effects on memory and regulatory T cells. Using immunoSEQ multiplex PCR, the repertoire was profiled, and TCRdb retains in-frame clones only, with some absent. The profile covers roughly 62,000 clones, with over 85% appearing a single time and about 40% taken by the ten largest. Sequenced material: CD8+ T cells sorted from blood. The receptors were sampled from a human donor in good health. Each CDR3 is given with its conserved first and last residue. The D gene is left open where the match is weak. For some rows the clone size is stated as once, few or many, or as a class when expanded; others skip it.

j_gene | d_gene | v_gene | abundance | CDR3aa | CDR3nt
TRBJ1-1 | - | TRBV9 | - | CASSHVNTEAFF | TGTGCCAGCAGCCACGTTAACACTGAAGCTTTCTTT
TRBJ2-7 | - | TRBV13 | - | CASSSGTALGEQYF | TGTGCCAGCAGCTCGGGGACCGCCTTAGGGGAGCAGTACTTC
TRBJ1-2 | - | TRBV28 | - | CASSLGLTGGYTF | TGTGCCAGCAGTTTAGGCCTAACGGGGGGCTACACCTTC
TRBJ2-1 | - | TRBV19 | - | CASSIKAGLMAEQFF | TGTGCCAGTAGTATCAAGGCGGGCCTAATGGCGGAGCAGTTCTTC
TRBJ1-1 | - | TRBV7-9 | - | CASSDSGPEAFF | TGTGCCAGCAGCGACAGTGGCCCTGAAGCTTTCTTT
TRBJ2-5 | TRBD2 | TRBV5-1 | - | CASSLEGRAAETQYF | TGCGCCAGCAGCTTGGAGGGGAGGGCCGCGGAGACCCAGTACTTC
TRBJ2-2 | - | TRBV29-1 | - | CSVELSGLGELFF | TGCAGCGTTGAACTTTCGGGGCTCGGGGAGCTGTTTTTT
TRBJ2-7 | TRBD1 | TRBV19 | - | CASSMGTASYEQYF | TGTGCCAGTAGTATGGGGACAGCTTCTTACGAGCAGTACTTC
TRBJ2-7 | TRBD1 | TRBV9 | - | CASSPSGTDVYEQYF | TGTGCCAGCAGCCCAAGTGGGACAGACGTCTACGAGCAGTACTTC
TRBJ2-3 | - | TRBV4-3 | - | CASSQDVGLSTDTQYF | TGCGCCAGCAGCCAAGATGTCGGACTGAGCACAGATACGCAGTATTTT
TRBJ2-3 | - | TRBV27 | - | CASSPLGGASTDTQYF | TGTGCCAGCAGTCCCCTTGGGGGAGCGAGCACAGATACGCAGTATTTT
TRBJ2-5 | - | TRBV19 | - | CASSGSLPPETQYF | TGTGCCAGTTCGGGATCCTTGCCCCCAGAGACCCAGTACTTC
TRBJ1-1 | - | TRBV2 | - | CATGDLPRWTEAFF | TGTGCCACGGGGGACCTTCCCAGGTGGACTGAAGCTTTCTTT
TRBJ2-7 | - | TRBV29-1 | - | CSVWTVEGYEQYF | TGCAGCGTCTGGACAGTAGAAGGCTACGAGCAGTACTTC
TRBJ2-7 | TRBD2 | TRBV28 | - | CASSLVTSGSNEQYF | TGTGCCAGCAGTTTAGTCACTAGCGGGAGCAACGAGCAGTACTTC
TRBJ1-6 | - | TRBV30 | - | CAGSPGVGGNSPLHF | TGTGCCGGGAGCCCTGGAGTTGGGGGAAATTCACCCCTCCACTTT
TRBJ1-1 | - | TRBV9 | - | CASSHIGARDTEAFF | TGTGCCAGCAGCCATATCGGGGCCCGGGACACTGAAGCTTTCTTT
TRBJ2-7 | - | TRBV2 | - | CASSEGQGSSEQYF | TGTGCCAGCAGTGAAGGGCAGGGGTCCTCCGAGCAGTACTTC
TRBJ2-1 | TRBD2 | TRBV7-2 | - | CASSFSSGSLDEQFF | TGTGCCAGCAGCTTTAGTAGCGGGAGCCTAGATGAGCAGTTCTTC
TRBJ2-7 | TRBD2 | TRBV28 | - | CASSRQRETYEQYF | TGTGCCAGCAGTCGACAGCGGGAGACCTACGAGCAGTACTTC
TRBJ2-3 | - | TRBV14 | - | CASSHRTDTQYF | TGTGCCAGCAGCCACCGCACAGATACGCAGTATTTT
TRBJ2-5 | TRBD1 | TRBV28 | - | CASSMYRTGETQYF | TGTGCCAGCAGTATGTATCGGACAGGAGAGACCCAGTACTTC
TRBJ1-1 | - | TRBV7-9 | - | CASSQTGTYHMNTEAFF | TGTGCCAGCAGCCAAACCGGGACGTATCACATGAACACTGAAGCTTTCTTT
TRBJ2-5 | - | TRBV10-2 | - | CASRKPVAGGGETQYF | TGCGCCAGCCGGAAACCTGTTGCAGGGGGAGGTGAGACCCAGTACTTC
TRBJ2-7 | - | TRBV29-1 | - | CSVEDTVDHEQYF | TGCAGCGTTGAAGACACCGTTGACCACGAGCAGTACTTC
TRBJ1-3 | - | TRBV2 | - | CVQGHYSGNTIYF | TGTGTGCAGGGGCACTACTCTGGAAACACCATATATTTT
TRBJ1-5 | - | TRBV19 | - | CASSIGNQPQHF | TGTGCCAGTAGTATAGGCAATCAGCCCCAGCATTTT
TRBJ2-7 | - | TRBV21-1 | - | CASSKAQARIYEQYF | TGTGCCAGCAGCAAAGCGCAGGCTAGAATCTACGAGCAGTACTTC
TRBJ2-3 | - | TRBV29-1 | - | CSVEGEADTQYF | TGCAGCGTTGAGGGGGAGGCAGATACGCAGTATTTT
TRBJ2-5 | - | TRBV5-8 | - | CASRDGQLTQYF | TGTGCCAGCAGGGACGGACAGTTGACCCAGTACTTC
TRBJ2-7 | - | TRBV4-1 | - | CASSQVVEYEQYF | TGCGCCAGCAGCCAAGTTGTGGAGTACGAGCAGTACTTC
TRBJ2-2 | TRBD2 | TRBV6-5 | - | CASGTSGTGELFF | TGTGCCAGCGGGACTAGTGGCACCGGGGAGCTGTTTTTT
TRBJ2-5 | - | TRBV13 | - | CASSHEGVQETQYF | TGTGCCAGCAGTCACGAGGGCGTCCAAGAGACCCAGTACTTC
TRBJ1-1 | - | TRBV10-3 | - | CAISEGEGIQTEAFF | TGTGCCATCAGTGAGGGGGAAGGAATTCAGACTGAAGCTTTCTTT
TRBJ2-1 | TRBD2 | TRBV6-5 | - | CASSYSSAGVEGEQFF | TGTGCCAGCAGTTACTCATCGGCGGGAGTTGAAGGTGAGCAGTTCTTC
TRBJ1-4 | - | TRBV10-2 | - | CASSEFRGPNEKLFF | TGCGCCAGCAGTGAGTTCAGGGGCCCGAATGAAAAACTGTTTTTT
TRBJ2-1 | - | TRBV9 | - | CASSGLSAGVRNEQFF | TGTGCCAGCAGCGGCCTATCGGCAGGGGTGCGAAATGAGCAGTTCTTC
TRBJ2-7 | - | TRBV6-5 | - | CASSPGLSYEQYF | TGTGCCAGCAGCCCAGGCCTCTCCTACGAGCAGTACTTC
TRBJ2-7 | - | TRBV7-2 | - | CASSPGRTITYEQYF | TGTGCCAGCAGCCCTGGACGGACAATAACCTACGAGCAGTACTTC
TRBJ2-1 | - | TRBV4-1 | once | CASSQPWSHNEQFF | TGCGCCAGCAGCCAACCCTGGAGTCACAATGAGCAGTTCTTC
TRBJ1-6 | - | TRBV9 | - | CASSVEGGIDYSPLHF | TGTGCCAGCAGCGTAGAAGGTGGTATCGATTATTCACCCCTCCACTTT
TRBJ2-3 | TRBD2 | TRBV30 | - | CAWSQLAGFTDTQYF | TGTGCCTGGAGCCAACTAGCGGGATTCACAGATACGCAGTATTTT
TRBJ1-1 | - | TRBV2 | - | CATLTVDTEAFF | TGTGCCACCCTAACCGTGGACACTGAAGCTTTCTTT